These 13 T cell receptor beta chains were sequenced from one sample in a study of shared clonotypes between healthy human individuals. The method was immunoSEQ multiplex PCR; TCRdb's version includes in-frame clones alone and lacks a portion of them. The table includes a few million clones, more than 90% detected once. The sequenced material came from naive CD4+ T cells sorted from blood. The sample's subset: CD45RA+ positively selected. Receptors originate from a man aged 18 to 29 in good health.

The chain joins TRBV7-8 to TRBJ2-5; TRBD2 matches 8 bases. The length of the CDR3 is 15 residues. V was clipped by 2 bases and J by 6 bases; unmatched bases: 8. Germline V lookup: CDR1 SGHVS, CDR2 FQNEAQ. The CDR3 region is CASSLPAGELKTQYF. CDR3 bases: TGTGCCAGCAGCTTACCAGCGGGAGAGCTGAAGACCCAGTACTTC.

This clone appeared a single time. The chain is built from TRBV5-1 and TRBJ1-6; 7 nucleotides line up with TRBD1. The CDR3 spans 14 residues. Germline V lookup: CDR1 SGHRS, CDR2 YFSETQ. After removal of 3 bases from V and 6 bases from J, the junction contained 3 bases not matched to a gene. CDR3 nucleotide sequence: TGCGCCAGCAGCTCGGGGACAGTTAATTCACCCCTCCACTTT. Translation gives CASSSGTVNSPLHF.

This chain joins TRBV10-1 and TRBJ2-1; D unresolved. The CDR3 is 14 residues long. Germline CDR1 is WNHNN and CDR2 is SYGVQD (reference sequence). The V end was cut by 0 bases, the J end by 6 bases, with 9 bases between. CDR3 coding DNA: TGCGCCAGCAGTGAGTCTTCAGTATCCAATGAGCAGTTCTTC. This encodes CASSESSVSNEQFF.

This chain joins TRBV28 and TRBJ2-3, with D maybe TRBD2 (6 bases). The germline V and J ends were trimmed by 6 bases and 5 bases, with 18 bases remaining between them. Germline-derived CDR1 and CDR2 are MDHEN and SYDVKM. The CDR3 is 15 residues long. CDR3 in DNA: TGTGCCAGCAGGAAGGGGACTCGAGGGATAGATACGCAGTATTTT. Protein: CASRKGTRGIDTQYF.

The chain carries TRBV5-1 and TRBJ1-4, with no clear D. V dropped 0 bases and J dropped 0 bases, with 21 bases sitting between them. CDR1 and CDR2 from the germline V gene are SGHRS and YFSETQ. The CDR3 loop spans 20 amino acids. CDR3 DNA sequence: TGCGCCAGCAGCTTGGCTGGGATCTCGGGTTCCAGAGCAACTAATGAAAAACTGTTTTTT. Translated, it gives CASSLAGISGSRATNEKLFF.

The gene calls are TRBV28 and TRBJ2-7, with D unresolved. V shed 6 bases and J shed 3 bases, with 6 bases lying between them. This CDR3 comprises 11 residues. Germline V gives CDR1 MDHEN, CDR2 SYDVKM. CDR3 nucleotide sequence: TGTGCCAGCAGCCCTCACTACGAGCAGTACTTC. Amino acids: CASSPHYEQYF.

This clone was seen a single time. The J gene is TRBJ1-4, the V gene TRBV2, with 10 bases matching TRBD1. The V segment lost 8 bases and the J segment 7 bases; nucleotides outside the gene matches: 4. Germline V CDR1 and CDR2: SNHLY, FYNNEI. The CDR3 runs 13 residues. The CDR3 sequence is CASSGTGVEKLFF. The DNA for the CDR3 is TGTGCCAGCTCCGGGACAGGGGTTGAAAAACTGTTTTTT.

For this clone: The same CDR3 is also encoded by other DNA sequences in this sample. This chain joins TRBV4-1 and TRBJ1-1; D ambiguous. CDR3 length: 15 residues. CDR1 and CDR2 from the germline V gene are MGHRA and YSYEKL. The ends were cut back, 0 bases at V and 1 base at J, with 9 bases in the middle. CDR3 in DNA: TGCGCCAGCAGCCAAGAAGGACGGGCGAACACTGAAGCTTTCTTT. Encoded protein: CASSQEGRANTEAFF.

The chain is built from TRBV2 and TRBJ1-5; 10 positions match TRBD1. Germline V gene lookup returns CDR1 SNHLY and CDR2 FYNNEI. The CDR3 spans 14 residues. V was clipped by 7 bases and J by 5 bases; unmatched bases: 5. DNA for the CDR3: TGTGCCAGCACATCGGACAGGGGGGATCAGCCCCAGCATTTT. Protein: CASTSDRGDQPQHF. Variable domain in full (rest from reference TRBV2 and TRBJ1-5): EPEVTQTPSHQVTQMGQEVILRCVPISNHLYFYWYRQILGQKVEFLVSFYNNEISEKSEIFDDQFSVERPDGSNFTLKIRSTKLEDSAMYFCASTSDRGDQPQHFGDGTRLSIL.

This chain uses TRBV5-1 with TRBJ2-3; D is ambiguous. CDR3 length equals 16 residues. Germline values: CDR1 SGHRS, CDR2 YFSETQ. Deletions cut 0 bases from V and 5 bases from J, with 16 bases between. The DNA of the CDR3 is TGCGCCAGCAGCTTGGAGGGCCCCACACCCGGAGATACGCAGTATTTT. Protein product: CASSLEGPTPGDTQYF.

This chain uses TRBV6-5 with TRBJ1-2; D call uncertain. The germline gives CDR1 MNHEY, CDR2 SVGAGI. Deletions cut 0 bases from V and 1 base from J, with 6 bases between. This CDR3 has 14 residues. The CDR3 region is CASSYSQFNYGYTF. The DNA for the CDR3 is TGTGCCAGCAGTTACTCGCAGTTTAACTATGGCTACACCTTC.

CDR3 sequence reads: CASSQDQDRTYEQYF. Here the CDR3 DNA reads TGCGCCAGCAGCCAAGATCAGGACAGGACCTACGAGCAGTACTTC. The chain combines TRBV4-1 with TRBJ2-7; 7 bases are shared with TRBD1. CDR1 and CDR2 from the germline V gene are MGHRA and YSYEKL. The CDR3 is 15 residues long. Trimming removed 0 bases from V and 2 bases from J; junction bases left unmatched: 4.

The chain recombines TRBV27 with TRBJ2-2; D is unclear. Trimming cost V 6 bases and J 7 bases, with 12 bases left between them. Germline CDR1 and CDR2: MNHEY and SMNVEV (reference sequence). CDR3 length equals 13 residues. CDR3 DNA sequence: TGTGCCAGCAGGTCACCGGCAGGCGGGGAGCTGTTTTTT. The encoded protein is CASRSPAGGELFF.